What follows are 10 T cell receptor beta chains derived from one specimen sequenced in a study of T-cell reconstitution after alpha-beta-depleted transplantation in children. The authors prepared the TCRbeta library with unique molecular identifiers. From the PCR reads, TCRdb called clonotypes with MiXCR, one entry per CDR3 protein. Of almost 500,000 distinct CDR3 sequences detected, approximately 13% appear once; the ten largest clones hold about 6%. The sample consisted of PBMCs from the stem cell graft donor, taken from the stem cell graft. The receptors stem from a human donor who donated a stem cell graft to a child with combined immunodeficiency.

The V and J genes are TRBV4-2 and TRBJ2-1; either TRBD1 or TRBD2 may fit D (5 bases each). V shed 1 base and J shed 2 bases, with 18 bases lying between them. Germline V lookup: CDR1 LGHNA, CDR2 YNFKEQ. CDR3 length: 18 residues. The CDR3 loop reads CASSQGAPGTATYNEQFF. The DNA for the CDR3 is TGTGCCAGCAGCCAAGGGGCCCCCGGGACGGCCACCTACAATGAGCAGTTCTTC.

V is TRBV19 and J is TRBJ2-7, with 9 nucleotides matching TRBD1. The CDR3 consists of 15 residues. Unmatched junction bases numbered 12, after V lost 7 bases and J lost 5 bases. In germline, CDR1 is LNHDA, CDR2 SQIVND (reference sequence). CDR3 protein: CASTQGQGSFHEQYF. The CDR3 DNA reads TGTGCCAGTACCCAGGGACAGGGATCATTCCACGAGCAGTACTTC.

The chain links TRBV12-3 or TRBV12-4 to TRBJ2-7; D may be TRBD2 (6 bases). This CDR3 contains 15 residues. The germline V and J ends were trimmed by 3 bases and 4 bases, with 16 bases remaining between them. The CDR3 loop is CASSFSGTGPYEQYF. CDR3 DNA sequence: TGTGCCAGCAGTTTCTCCGGGACTGGGCCTTACGAGCAGTACTTC.

This clonotype was recorded a few times. For the CDR3, the DNA is TGTGCCAGCAGTTACTCGGGCCCACCGAACACCGGGGAGCTGTTTTTT. Translated: CASSYSGPPNTGELFF. This sequence joins TRBV6-5 and TRBJ2-2; no firm D call. This CDR3 is built from 16 residues. Trimming cost V 0 bases and J 0 bases, with 8 bases left between them. Germline V gives CDR1 MNHEY, CDR2 SVGAGI.

This clonotype was detected only a few times. The V call is TRBV6-1, the J call TRBJ2-5, with TRBD2 as a possible D gene (6 bases). The CDR3 contains 15 residues. Germline V gene sequence: CDR1 MNHNS, CDR2 SASEGT. The V gene lost 6 bases and the J gene lost 3 bases, with 17 bases spanning the gap. The CDR3 protein is CASSPYGGGEETQYF. CDR3 nucleotides: TGTGCCAGCAGCCCGTATGGTGGAGGGGAAGAGACCCAGTACTTC.

There are a few counts of this clonotype. The CDR3 DNA reads as TGTGCCTGGAGGCCGGGACTAGCATTTATTGATACGCAGTATTTT. Translation: CAWRPGLAFIDTQYF. The rearrangement joins TRBV30 to TRBJ2-3, with TRBD2 matching 9 bases. With V trimmed by 3 bases and J by 6 bases, 10 bases remained unmatched. The CDR3 consists of 15 residues. In germline, CDR1 is GTSNPN, CDR2 SVGIG (reference sequence).

This clonotype was observed many times. In DNA form, the CDR3 reads TGTGCCAGCAGTGCGCCCCGACAGGGAGTGGGTGCCCCAAAAAACATTCAGTACTTC. Residues: CASSAPRQGVGAPKNIQYF. The rearrangement uses TRBV25-1 and TRBJ2-4, with 7 bases that match TRBD1. The CDR3 has 19 residues. Germline V gene data show CDR1 as MGHDK and CDR2 as SYGVNS. Unmatched junction bases numbered 19, after V lost 4 bases and J lost 4 bases.

V is TRBV12-3 or TRBV12-4 and J is TRBJ2-2; a weak D match, TRBD2 (7 bases). V was shortened by 6 bases and J by 3 bases, with 14 bases between the two germline ends. The CDR3 loop spans 15 amino acids. The CDR3, as DNA: TGTGCCAGCAGCCCAGAGGGGGGGGACACCGGGGAGCTGTTTTTT. Translation gives CASSPEGGDTGELFF.

This clonotype was seen a handful of times. This chain uses TRBV9 with TRBJ2-1, with 10 bases fitting TRBD2. The V gene end was trimmed by 0 bases and the J gene end by 7 bases; junction bases not matched to a gene: 4. This CDR3 is 15 amino acids long. Looked up from germline, CDR1 is SGDLS and CDR2 is YYNGEE. This CDR3 reads CASSVGTSGKNEQFF. CDR3 nucleotide sequence: TGTGCCAGCAGCGTAGGAACTAGCGGGAAAAATGAGCAGTTCTTC. Supplemented by reference TRBV9 and TRBJ2-1, the full variable domain reads DSGVTQTPKHLITATGQRVTLRCSPRSGDLSVYWYQQSLDQGLQFLIQYYNGEERAKGNILERFSAQQFPDLHSELNLSSLELGDSALYFCASSVGTSGKNEQFFGPGTRLTVL.

This chain uses TRBV7-6 with TRBJ2-1; the D gene is possibly TRBD1 (5 bases). V gave up 5 bases and J gave up 0 bases, with 14 bases separating them. Germline loops: CDR1 SGHVS, CDR2 FNYEAQ. This CDR3 contains 16 residues. CDR3 in amino acids: CASSPTDLSSYNEQFF. Here the CDR3 DNA reads TGTGCCAGCAGCCCGACAGACTTGAGCTCCTACAATGAGCAGTTCTTC.